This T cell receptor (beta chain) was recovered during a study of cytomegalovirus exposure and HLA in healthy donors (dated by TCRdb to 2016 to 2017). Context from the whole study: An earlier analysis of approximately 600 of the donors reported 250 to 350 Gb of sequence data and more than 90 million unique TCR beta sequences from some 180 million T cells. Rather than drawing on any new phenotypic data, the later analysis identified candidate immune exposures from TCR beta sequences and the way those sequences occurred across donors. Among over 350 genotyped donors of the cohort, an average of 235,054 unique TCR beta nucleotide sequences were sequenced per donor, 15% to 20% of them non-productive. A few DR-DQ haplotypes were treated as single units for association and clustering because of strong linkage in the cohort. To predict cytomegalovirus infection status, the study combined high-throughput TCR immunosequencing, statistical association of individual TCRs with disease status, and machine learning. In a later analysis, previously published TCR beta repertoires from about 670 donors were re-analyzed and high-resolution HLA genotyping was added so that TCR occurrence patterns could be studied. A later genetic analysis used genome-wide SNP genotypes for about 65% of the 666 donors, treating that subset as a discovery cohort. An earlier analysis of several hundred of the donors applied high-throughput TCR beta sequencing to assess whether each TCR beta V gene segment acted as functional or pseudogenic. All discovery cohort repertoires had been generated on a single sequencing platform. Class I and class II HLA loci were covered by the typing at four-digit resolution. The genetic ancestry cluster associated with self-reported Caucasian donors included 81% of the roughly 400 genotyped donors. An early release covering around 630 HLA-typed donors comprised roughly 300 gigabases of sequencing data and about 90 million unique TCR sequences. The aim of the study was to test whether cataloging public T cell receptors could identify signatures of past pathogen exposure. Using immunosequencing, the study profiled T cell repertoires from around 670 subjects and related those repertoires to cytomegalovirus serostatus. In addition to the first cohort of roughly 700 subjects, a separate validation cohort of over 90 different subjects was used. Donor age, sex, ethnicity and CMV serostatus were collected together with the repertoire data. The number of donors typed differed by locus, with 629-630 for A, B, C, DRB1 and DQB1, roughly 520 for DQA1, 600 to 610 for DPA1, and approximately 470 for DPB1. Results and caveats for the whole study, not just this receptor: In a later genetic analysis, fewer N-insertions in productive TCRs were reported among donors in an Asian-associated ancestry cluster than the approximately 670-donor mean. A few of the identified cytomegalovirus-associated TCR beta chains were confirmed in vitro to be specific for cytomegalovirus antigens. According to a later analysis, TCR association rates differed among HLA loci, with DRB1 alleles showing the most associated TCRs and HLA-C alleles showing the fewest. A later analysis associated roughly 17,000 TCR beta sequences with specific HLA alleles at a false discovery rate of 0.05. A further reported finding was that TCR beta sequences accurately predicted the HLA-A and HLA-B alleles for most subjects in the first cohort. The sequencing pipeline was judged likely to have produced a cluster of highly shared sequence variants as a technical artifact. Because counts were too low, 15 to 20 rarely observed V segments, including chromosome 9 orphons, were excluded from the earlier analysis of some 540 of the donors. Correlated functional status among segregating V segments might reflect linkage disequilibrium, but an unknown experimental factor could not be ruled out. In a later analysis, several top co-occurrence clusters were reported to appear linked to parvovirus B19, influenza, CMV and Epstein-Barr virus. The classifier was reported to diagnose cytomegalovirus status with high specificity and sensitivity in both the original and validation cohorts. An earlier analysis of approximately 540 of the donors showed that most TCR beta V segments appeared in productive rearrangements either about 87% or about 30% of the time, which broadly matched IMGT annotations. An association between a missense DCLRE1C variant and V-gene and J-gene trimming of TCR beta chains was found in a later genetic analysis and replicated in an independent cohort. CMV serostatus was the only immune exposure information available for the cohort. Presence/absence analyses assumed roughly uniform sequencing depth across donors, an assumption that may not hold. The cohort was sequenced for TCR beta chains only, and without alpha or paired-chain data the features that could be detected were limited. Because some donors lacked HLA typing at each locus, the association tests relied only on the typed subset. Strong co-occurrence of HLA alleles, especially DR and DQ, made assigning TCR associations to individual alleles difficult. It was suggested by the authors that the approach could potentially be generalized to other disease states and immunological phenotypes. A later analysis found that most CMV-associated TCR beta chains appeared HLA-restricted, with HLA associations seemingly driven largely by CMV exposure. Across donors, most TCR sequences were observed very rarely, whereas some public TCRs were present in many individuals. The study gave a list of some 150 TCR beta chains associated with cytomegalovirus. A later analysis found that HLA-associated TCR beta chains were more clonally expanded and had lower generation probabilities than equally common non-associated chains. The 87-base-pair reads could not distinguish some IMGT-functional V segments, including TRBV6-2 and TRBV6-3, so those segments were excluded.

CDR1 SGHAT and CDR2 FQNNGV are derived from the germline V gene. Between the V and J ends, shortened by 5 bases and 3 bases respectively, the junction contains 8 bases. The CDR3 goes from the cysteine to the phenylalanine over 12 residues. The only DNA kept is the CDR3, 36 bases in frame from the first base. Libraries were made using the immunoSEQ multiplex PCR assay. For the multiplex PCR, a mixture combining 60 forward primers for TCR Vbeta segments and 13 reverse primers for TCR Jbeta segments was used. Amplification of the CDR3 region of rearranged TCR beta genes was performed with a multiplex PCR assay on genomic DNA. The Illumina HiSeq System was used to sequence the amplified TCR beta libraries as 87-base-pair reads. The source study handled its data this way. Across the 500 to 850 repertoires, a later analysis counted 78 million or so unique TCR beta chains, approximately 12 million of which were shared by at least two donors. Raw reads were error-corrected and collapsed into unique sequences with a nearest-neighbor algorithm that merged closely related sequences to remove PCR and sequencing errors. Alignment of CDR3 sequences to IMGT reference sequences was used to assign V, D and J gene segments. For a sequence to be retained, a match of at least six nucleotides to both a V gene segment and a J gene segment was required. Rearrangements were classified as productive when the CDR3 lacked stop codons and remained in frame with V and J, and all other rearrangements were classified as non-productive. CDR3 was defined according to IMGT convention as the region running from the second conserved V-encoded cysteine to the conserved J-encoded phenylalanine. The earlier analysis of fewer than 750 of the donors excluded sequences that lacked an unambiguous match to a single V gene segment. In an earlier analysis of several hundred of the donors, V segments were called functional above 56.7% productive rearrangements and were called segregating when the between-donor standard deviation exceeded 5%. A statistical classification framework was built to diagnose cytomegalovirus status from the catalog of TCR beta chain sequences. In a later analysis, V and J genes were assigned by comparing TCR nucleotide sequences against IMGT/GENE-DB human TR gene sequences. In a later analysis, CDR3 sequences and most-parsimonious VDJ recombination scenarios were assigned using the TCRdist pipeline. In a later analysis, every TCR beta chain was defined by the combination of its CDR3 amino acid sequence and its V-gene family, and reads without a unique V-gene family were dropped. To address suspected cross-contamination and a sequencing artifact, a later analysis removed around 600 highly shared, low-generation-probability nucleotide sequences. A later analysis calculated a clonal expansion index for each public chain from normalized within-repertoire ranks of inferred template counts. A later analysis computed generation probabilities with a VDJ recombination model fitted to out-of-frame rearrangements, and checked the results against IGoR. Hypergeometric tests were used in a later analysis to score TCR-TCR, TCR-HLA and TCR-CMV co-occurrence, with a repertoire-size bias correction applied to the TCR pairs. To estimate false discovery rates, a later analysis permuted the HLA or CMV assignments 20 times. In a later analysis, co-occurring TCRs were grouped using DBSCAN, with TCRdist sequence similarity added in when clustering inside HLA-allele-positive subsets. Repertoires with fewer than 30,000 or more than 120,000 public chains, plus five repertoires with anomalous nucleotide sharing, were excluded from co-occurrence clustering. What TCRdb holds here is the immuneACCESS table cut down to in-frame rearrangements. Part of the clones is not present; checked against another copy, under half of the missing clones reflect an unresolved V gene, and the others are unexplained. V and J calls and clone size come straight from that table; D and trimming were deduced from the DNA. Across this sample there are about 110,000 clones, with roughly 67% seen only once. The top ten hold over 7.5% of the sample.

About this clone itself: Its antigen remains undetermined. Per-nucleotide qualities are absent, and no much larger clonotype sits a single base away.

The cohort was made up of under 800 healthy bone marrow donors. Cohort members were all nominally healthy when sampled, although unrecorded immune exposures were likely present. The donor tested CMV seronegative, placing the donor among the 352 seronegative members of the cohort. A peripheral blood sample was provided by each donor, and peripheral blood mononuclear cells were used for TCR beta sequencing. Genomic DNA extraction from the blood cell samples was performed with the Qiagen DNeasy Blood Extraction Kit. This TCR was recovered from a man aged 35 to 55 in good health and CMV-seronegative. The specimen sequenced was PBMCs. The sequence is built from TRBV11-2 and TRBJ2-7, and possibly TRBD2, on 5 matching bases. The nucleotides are TGTGCCAGCAGCCTCCGGGACTACGAGCAGTACTTC. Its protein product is CASSLRDYEQYF.